These 23 T cell receptor beta chains were sequenced from one sample in a study of cytomegalovirus exposure and HLA in healthy donors. PCR used 60 Vbeta primers and 13 Jbeta primers. Libraries were prepared by immunoSEQ multiplex PCR; TCRdb keeps only in-frame clonotypes and omits some of them. The sample carries about 170,000 clones, roughly 88% recorded once. Sequenced sample: PBMCs. These receptors originate from a boy younger than 10 in good health and CMV-seronegative.

This chain uses TRBV5-6 with TRBJ1-2; D call uncertain. Germline CDR1 reads SGHDT; CDR2 reads YYEEEE. V was shortened by 2 bases and J by 0 bases, with 20 bases between the two germline ends. The CDR3 extends over 18 amino acids. This chain's CDR3 is CASSLITWAGPSNYGYTF. The CDR3 DNA sequence: TGTGCCAGCAGCTTAATTACCTGGGCTGGCCCGTCTAACTATGGCTACACCTTC.

This clone came up a few times. This chain connects TRBV7-9 to TRBJ1-4; the match to TRBD1 covers 9 bases. The germline gives CDR1 SEHNR, CDR2 FQNEAQ (reference sequence). V was clipped by 3 bases and J by 7 bases; unmatched bases: 9. CDR3 length: 16 residues. Here the CDR3 DNA reads TGTGCCAGCAGCTTTCGATCCGGGACAGGGCTTGAAAAACTGTTTTTT. The encoded protein is CASSFRSGTGLEKLFF.

The chain carries TRBV5-1 and TRBJ2-1, with 14 bases aligning to TRBD2. The CDR3 length is 15 residues. Germline-derived CDR1 and CDR2 are SGHRS and YFSETQ. Trimming took 4 bases from V and 6 from J; bases not matched to a gene: 3. The CDR3 region has the DNA TGCGCCAGCAGCGTGACTAGCGGGGGGGCCAATGAGCAGTTCTTC. This gives the protein CASSVTSGGANEQFF.

The chain links TRBV13 to TRBJ2-2; the D is unclear. Germline loops: CDR1 PRHDT, CDR2 FYEKMQ (reference sequence). The CDR3 runs 14 residues. V was pared by 4 bases and J by 9 bases, with 15 bases between. The CDR3 DNA reads TGTGCCAGCAGCTCCGGGTTCTTTAGCCGGGAGCTGTTTTTT. Translated: CASSSGFFSRELFF. Combining the CDR3 with reference TRBV13 and TRBJ2-2 gives the whole variable domain AAGVIQSPRHLIKEKRETATLKCYPIPRHDTVYWYQQGPGQDPQFLISFYEKMQSDKGSIPDRFSAQQFSDYHSELNMSSLELGDSALYFCASSSGFFSRELFFGEGSRLTVL.

V is TRBV2 and J is TRBJ1-2; tentative D call: TRBD1 (5 bases). This CDR3 contains 14 residues. Per the germline V gene, CDR1 is SNHLY and CDR2 is FYNNEI. V was cut by 6 bases and J by 2 bases, with 13 bases left in between. This CDR3 reads CASRIDSQNYGYTF. The CDR3 bases are TGTGCCAGCAGGATCGACAGCCAGAACTATGGCTACACCTTC.

This chain uses TRBV5-5 with TRBJ1-3; TRBD1 aligns across 7 bases. Losses at the gene ends were 0 bases for V and 0 bases for J; bases not matched to a gene: 6. The CDR3 has 17 amino acids. In germline, CDR1 is SGHKS, CDR2 YYEKEE (reference sequence). The CDR3 region has the DNA TGTGCCAGCAGCTTGGTGGTGACAGGGACCTCTGGAAACACCATATATTTT. Its protein product is CASSLVVTGTSGNTIYF.

The chain has TRBV28 and TRBJ2-3; 7 bases are shared with TRBD1. V gave up 3 bases and J gave up 6 bases; unmatched junction bases: 6. Germline CDR1 is MDHEN and CDR2 is SYDVKM. The CDR3 spans 14 residues. Here the CDR3 reads CASSFTGVGDTQYF. In DNA, the CDR3 is TGTGCCAGCAGTTTCACAGGGGTGGGGGATACGCAGTATTTT.

The chain has TRBV7-9 and TRBJ1-1; 9 nucleotides align to TRBD1. Germline V gives CDR1 SEHNR, CDR2 FQNEAQ (reference sequence). J lost 5 bases, V lost 0 bases, and 7 bases had no gene match. This CDR3 is built from 16 residues. The CDR3, as DNA: TGTGCCAGCAGCTTAGCCCCGGGACAGGGACGGACTGAAGCTTTCTTT. Translation: CASSLAPGQGRTEAFF.

The chain recombines TRBV6-5 with TRBJ2-7; tentatively, D is TRBD1 (6 bases). Trimming pared 1 base from V and 6 bases from J, leaving 10 bases between. The CDR3 extends over 13 amino acids. The germline gives CDR1 MNHEY, CDR2 SVGAGI. The CDR3 DNA sequence: TGTGCCAGCAGTTACTACCAGGGGAGCGAGCAGTACGTC. This translates into CASSYYQGSEQYV.

The V call is TRBV18, the J call TRBJ2-1; 10 nucleotides match TRBD2. Germline values: CDR1 KGHSH, CDR2 LQKENI. This CDR3 comprises 15 residues. V shed 2 bases and J 9 bases; nucleotides not matched to a gene: 7. CDR3 DNA sequence: TGTGCCAGCTCACCAGAGCGGGGGGGAGTGGTTGAGCAGTTCTTC. It encodes CASSPERGGVVEQFF.

The V call is TRBV4-3, the J call TRBJ2-3, with 9 positions matching TRBD2. There are 15 residues in the CDR3. Trimming cost V 1 base and J 5 bases; bases outside gene matches: 4. Per the germline V gene, CDR1 is LGHNA and CDR2 is YSLEER. The DNA for the CDR3 is TGCGCCAGCAGCCAAGGCGGGGGGGCCGAAGATACGCAGTATTTT. This gives the protein CASSQGGGAEDTQYF.

The chain recombines TRBV9 with TRBJ2-3, with TRBD2 identical over 10 bases. This CDR3 comprises 13 residues. Germline V CDR1 and CDR2: SGDLS, YYNGEE. Trimming at V came to 3 bases and at J to 5 bases, leaving 0 bases not matched to a gene. DNA for the CDR3: TGTGCCAGCAGCGGACTAGCGGGAGATACGCAGTATTTT. Protein product: CASSGLAGDTQYF.

The chain combines TRBV9 with TRBJ2-2; tentative D call: TRBD2 (6 bases). The CDR3 runs to 15 residues. V shed 0 bases and J shed 3 bases, with 9 bases lying between them. CDR1 is SGDLS, CDR2 YYNGEE, per germline. The CDR3: CASSVVSGDTGELFF. The CDR3 region has the DNA TGTGCCAGCAGCGTAGTTTCGGGGGACACCGGGGAGCTGTTTTTT. Filled out from reference TRBV9 and TRBJ2-2, the complete variable domain reads DSGVTQTPKHLITATGQRVTLRCSPRSGDLSVYWYQQSLDQGLQFLIQYYNGEERAKGNILERFSAQQFPDLHSELNLSSLELGDSALYFCASSVVSGDTGELFFGEGSRLTVL.

This clone appeared once. J is TRBJ2-5 and V is TRBV15; 7 nucleotides line up with TRBD2. Germline CDR1 and CDR2: LNHNV and YYDKDF (reference sequence). V shed 1 base and J 4 bases; nucleotides not matched to a gene: 6. The CDR3 length is 15 residues. CDR3 residues: CATSRAPGGRETQYF. DNA of the CDR3: TGTGCCACCAGCAGAGCCCCGGGAGGACGAGAGACCCAGTACTTC.

This chain links TRBV7-2 with TRBJ1-2; 7 positions match TRBD1. There are 14 residues in the CDR3. J lost 4 bases, V lost 5 bases, and 7 bases had no gene match. Germline V gene lookup returns CDR1 SGHTA and CDR2 FQGNSA. The CDR3 reads CASSATGAAYGYTF. CDR3 in DNA: TGTGCCAGCAGCGCCACAGGGGCCGCCTATGGCTACACCTTC.

In its sample, this clone was seen a few times. The gene calls are TRBV11-2 and TRBJ2-7, with 9 bases lining up with TRBD2. This CDR3 is 14 amino acids long. Germline CDR1 reads SGHAT; CDR2 reads FQNNGV. Germline trimming cut 5 bases from V and 4 bases from J; bases unmatched to any gene: 6. The CDR3 DNA is TGTGCCAGCAGCACCCGGACTAGCGAGTACGAGCAGTACTTC. Protein: CASSTRTSEYEQYF.

This clone turned up a few times. This chain links TRBV15 with TRBJ1-3; 10 bases align to TRBD1. The CDR3 is 16 amino acids. The trim removed 3 bases at V and 3 bases at J, leaving 5 bases unmatched. Germline CDR1 is LNHNV and CDR2 is YYDKDF (reference sequence). For the CDR3, the DNA is TGTGCCACCAGCAGGGGGGACAGGGGACATGGAAACACCATATATTTT. It encodes CATSRGDRGHGNTIYF. Full variable domain (rest looked up from reference TRBV15 and TRBJ1-3): DAMVIQNPRYQVTQFGKPVTLSCSQTLNHNVMYWYQQKSSQAPKLLFHYYDKDFNNEADTPDNFQSRRPNTSFCFLDIRSPGLGDTAMYLCATSRGDRGHGNTIYFGEGSWLTVV.

This clone was seen a single time. This chain joins TRBV30 and TRBJ2-3, with 11 positions matching TRBD2. CDR3 length equals 13 residues. J gave up 5 bases and V 4 bases, and 2 bases lay outside the gene matches. Germline CDR1 reads GTSNPN; CDR2 reads SVGIG (reference sequence). The CDR3 bases are TGTGCCTGGACTAGCGGGAGGTTAGATACGCAGTATTTT. Translating gives CAWTSGRLDTQYF. The full variable domain, its missing parts supplied by reference TRBV30 and TRBJ2-3, is SQTIHQWPATLVQPVGSPLSLECTVEGTSNPNLYWYRQAAGRGLQLLFYSVGIGQISSEVPQNLSASRPQDRQFILSSKKLLLSDSGFYLCAWTSGRLDTQYFGPGTRLTVL.

This clone showed up just a few times. The chain uses TRBV19 and TRBJ1-5, with D unresolved. CDR1 LNHDA and CDR2 SQIVND come from the germline V gene (reference sequence). Trimming shortened V by 4 bases and J by 5 bases, and 18 bases separated the two germline ends. The CDR3 contains 16 residues. Here the CDR3 DNA reads TGTGCCAGTAGTAAAGATTCCCACACATTGGATCAGCCCCAGCATTTT. Protein sequence: CASSKDSHTLDQPQHF. The complete variable domain, with remaining parts taken from reference TRBV19 and TRBJ1-5, reads DGGITQSPKYLFRKEGQNVTLSCEQNLNHDAMYWYRQDPGQGLRLIYYSQIVNDFQKGDIAEGYSVSREKKESFPLTVTSAQKNPTAFYLCASSKDSHTLDQPQHFGDGTRLSIL.

This clone was observed once. The V call is TRBV5-6, the J call TRBJ2-3, with TRBD2 as a possible D gene (5 bases). The CDR3 loop spans 12 amino acids. Germline CDR1 SGHDT, CDR2 YYEEEE. V lost 7 bases to trimming and J lost 4 bases, with 10 bases between them. The CDR3 is CASRTGADTQYF. For the CDR3, the DNA is TGTGCCAGCCGCACCGGGGCAGATACGCAGTATTTT.

The gene calls are TRBV19 and TRBJ2-2; 9 bases align to TRBD1. The CDR3 covers 15 residues. Looked up from germline, CDR1 is LNHDA and CDR2 is SQIVND (reference sequence). The V segment lost 5 bases and the J segment 5 bases; nucleotides outside the gene matches: 6. CDR3 amino acids: CASSPTGGRTGELFF. CDR3 nucleotide sequence: TGTGCCAGTAGTCCAACAGGGGGCCGGACCGGGGAGCTGTTTTTT. The full variable domain, rest sourced from reference TRBV19 and TRBJ2-2, is DGGITQSPKYLFRKEGQNVTLSCEQNLNHDAMYWYRQDPGQGLRLIYYSQIVNDFQKGDIAEGYSVSREKKESFPLTVTSAQKNPTAFYLCASSPTGGRTGELFFGEGSRLTVL.

The rearrangement links TRBV19 to TRBJ2-3; 9 bases line up with TRBD2. The ends lost 5 bases at V and 10 bases at J; junction bases unmatched: 7. The CDR3 is 13 amino acids. CDR1 LNHDA and CDR2 SQIVND come from the germline V gene (reference sequence). The CDR3 bases are TGTGCCAGTAGTCCCCGGACTAGCGCTGCGCAGTATTTT. This sequence encodes CASSPRTSAAQYF.

On this clone: The same CDR3 arises from other DNA sequences in this sample as well. The V gene is TRBV5-1, the J gene TRBJ2-7, with 7 bases matching TRBD1. Germline V gene lookup returns CDR1 SGHRS and CDR2 YFSETQ. The V segment lost 8 bases and the J segment 4 bases; nucleotides outside the gene matches: 6. This CDR3 region has 12 residues. CDR3 amino acids: CASRGQSYEQYF. CDR3 bases: TGCGCCAGTAGGGGACAGTCATACGAGCAGTACTTC.